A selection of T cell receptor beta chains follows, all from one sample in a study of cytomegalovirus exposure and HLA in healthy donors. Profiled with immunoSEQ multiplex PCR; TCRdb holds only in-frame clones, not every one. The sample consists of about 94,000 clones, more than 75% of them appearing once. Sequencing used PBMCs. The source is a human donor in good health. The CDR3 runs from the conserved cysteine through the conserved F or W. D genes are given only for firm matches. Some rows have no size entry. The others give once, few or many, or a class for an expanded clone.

TGCGCCAGCAGCCCTCTAGGGGGCAAGCAGTTCTTC | CASSPLGGKQFF | TRBD1 | TRBV4-3 | . | TRBJ2-1
TGTGCCAGCAGCCCCAAGGGGGTTTATGACTATGGCTACACCTTC | CASSPKGVYDYGYTF | . | TRBV7-6 | . | TRBJ1-2
TGTGCCAGCACCCTCTTGAGGGGACAGGGGTATGGCTACACCTTC | CASTLLRGQGYGYTF | TRBD1 | TRBV27 | . | TRBJ1-2
TGTGCCAGCAGTGGGGCAGGGGGAAATGAAAAACTGTTTTTT | CASSGAGGNEKLFF | TRBD1 | TRBV27 | once | TRBJ1-4
TGTGCCAGCAGCTTGGTCAGGGCGGCAGATACGCAGTATTTT | CASSLVRAADTQYF | . | TRBV11-1 | . | TRBJ2-3
TGTGCCAGCAGCGGAAGGGGAGGGGAGAAACTGTTTTTT | CASSGRGGEKLFF | . | TRBV5-6 | few | TRBJ1-4
TGTGCCAGCAGCTCTACCGTTGCCGATACGCAGTATTTT | CASSSTVADTQYF | . | TRBV11-3 | . | TRBJ2-3
TGTGCCTGGAGTCTTCCCCCCCTGTTCTTC | CAWSLPPLFF | . | TRBV30 | . | TRBJ2-1
TGTGCCAGCAGTGGACAGGGTGGGTCGGGAGGGCCAGGCACCGGGGAGCTGTTTTTT | CASSGQGGSGGPGTGELFF | . | TRBV2 | . | TRBJ2-2
TGTGCCAGCAGCCTCACGACAGGGCCCTCCGAGCAGTACTTC | CASSLTTGPSEQYF | TRBD1 | TRBV5-4 | . | TRBJ2-7
TGTGCCAGCAGGACAGGGGCCGGGACCCAGTACTTC | CASRTGAGTQYF | TRBD1 | TRBV14 | . | TRBJ2-5
TGTGCCAGCAGCCCTCTTGGACTAGCGGGAGGGAGCTCCTACAATGAGCAGTTCTTC | CASSPLGLAGGSSYNEQFF | TRBD2 | TRBV7-9 | . | TRBJ2-1
TGCGCCAGCAGTGAGCCCCCGGGGACCTACGAGCAGTACTTC | CASSEPPGTYEQYF | . | TRBV10-2 | . | TRBJ2-7
TGTGCCAGCAGTGACTCCGTGGGTCAGGCAACAGATACGCAGTATTTT | CASSDSVGQATDTQYF | . | TRBV6-4 | . | TRBJ2-3
TGTGCCAGCAGCCCGGACAGGGGGTCCTACAATGAGCAGTTCTTC | CASSPDRGSYNEQFF | TRBD1 | TRBV9 | . | TRBJ2-1
TGTGCCAGCAGCTTATCGGGACTGTTTTCCTACGAGCAGTACTTC | CASSLSGLFSYEQYF | . | TRBV5-4 | . | TRBJ2-7
TGTGCCAGTAGTATTACGACAGGGGGCGGAGGAGCTTTCTTT | CASSITTGGGGAFF | TRBD1 | TRBV19 | . | TRBJ1-1